A single sample gave rise to the 5 T cell receptor beta chains below, sequenced in a study of monozygotic twins with inflammatory bowel disease. TCRdb reprocessed the 5' RACE reads, keeping one entry per CDR3 protein, no DNA. The record lists some 170,000 distinct CDR3 sequences, of which the ten most abundant hold 2.4%. The sample was blood. Receptors were obtained from a human donor with ulcerative colitis or Crohn's disease, or a healthy co-twin of an affected twin (not recorded which).

The chain carries TRBV5-1 and TRBJ2-5; TCRdb indicates TRBD2, and absent DNA this call remains unverified. This CDR3 region has 16 residues. Germline CDR1 reads SGHRS; CDR2 reads YFSETQ. CDR3 region: CASSASGTSGRETQYF. Supplemented by reference TRBV5-1 and TRBJ2-5, the full variable domain reads KAGVTQTPRYLIKTRGQQVTLSCSPISGHRSVSWYQQTPGQGLQFLFEYFSETQRNKGNFPGRFSGRQFSNSRSEMNVSTLELGDSALYLCASSASGTSGRETQYFGPGTRLLVL.

V usage is TRBV30 and J usage is TRBJ2-7; TCRdb's assignment of TRBD2 cannot be checked, as there is no DNA. The CDR3 sequence is 12 residues long. CDR1 is GTSNPN, CDR2 SVGIG, per germline (reference sequence). The CDR3 here is CAWTRLAHEQYF.

J is TRBJ2-1 and V is TRBV28. The CDR3 has 17 residues. Germline assignment: CDR1 MDHEN and CDR2 SYDVKM. CDR3 sequence reads: CASSLLNGLGSYNEQFF. The entire variable domain, with the rest obtained from reference TRBV28 and TRBJ2-1, is as follows: DVKVTQSSRYLVKRTGEKVFLECVQDMDHENMFWYRQDPGLGLRLIYFSYDVKMKEKGDIPEGYSVSREKKERFSLILESASTNQTSMYLCASSLLNGLGSYNEQFFGPGTRLTVL.

The chain joins TRBV5-5 to TRBJ1-1; TCRdb proposes TRBD1, but this gene call is untestable without DNA. CDR3 length equals 15 residues. Germline V gene data show CDR1 as SGHKS and CDR2 as YYEKEE (reference sequence). This CDR3 is CASSLAQGAKTEAFF.

J is TRBJ2-3 and V is TRBV11-3; checking the TCRdb D call of TRBD2 is not possible without DNA. CDR1 and CDR2 from the germline V gene are SGHNT and YENEEA. The CDR3 extends over 15 amino acids. The CDR3 here is CASSLDSGGEDTQYF.